This record looks at one T cell receptor (beta chain) sequence and its context. The target antigen is unknown. These data originate in a study of cytomegalovirus exposure and HLA in healthy donors. Study-wide results and limits: In a later analysis, HLA-associated TCR beta chains were more clonally expanded than equally common others. It has been reported that TCR beta sequences accurately predicted the HLA-A and HLA-B alleles of most subjects. Three of the chains that were CMV-associated were confirmed in vitro to be specific for CMV antigens.

PCR employed 60 Vbeta and 13 Jbeta primers. Clones were read by immunoSEQ multiplex PCR, and TCRdb kept only the in-frame ones, dropping some. This repertoire includes roughly 120,000 clones. Trimming cost V 1 base and J 3 bases, with 12 bases left between them. CDR1 MGHDK and CDR2 SYGVNS come from the germline V gene. CDR3 size: 15 residues. The TCR sequence derives from a man between 40 and 49 years old in good health and CMV-seronegative. This chain uses TRBV25-1 with TRBJ1-2; D is uncertain. Sample: PBMCs. CDR3 nucleotide sequence: TGTGCCAGCAGTGAATTCTATGGGAGTGACTATGGCTACACCTTC. This gives the protein CASSEFYGSDYGYTF.